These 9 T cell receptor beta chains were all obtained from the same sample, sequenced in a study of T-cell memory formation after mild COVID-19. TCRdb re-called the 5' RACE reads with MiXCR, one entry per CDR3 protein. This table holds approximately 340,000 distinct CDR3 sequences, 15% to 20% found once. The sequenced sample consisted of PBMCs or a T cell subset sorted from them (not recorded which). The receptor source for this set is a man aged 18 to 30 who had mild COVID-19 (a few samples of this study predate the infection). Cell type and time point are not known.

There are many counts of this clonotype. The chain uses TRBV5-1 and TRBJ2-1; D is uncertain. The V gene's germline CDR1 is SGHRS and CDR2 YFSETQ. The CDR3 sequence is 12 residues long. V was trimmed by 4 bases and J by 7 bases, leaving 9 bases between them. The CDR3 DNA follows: TGCGCCAGCAGCCTTGGGGTGAATGAGCAGTTCTTC. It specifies CASSLGVNEQFF.

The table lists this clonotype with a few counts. The CDR3 coding sequence is TGTGCCAGCAGCTTAGTGGGGACAGGGCGACGTCAGCCCCAGCATTTT. Translation gives CASSLVGTGRRQPQHF. The J gene is TRBJ1-5, the V gene TRBV7-9, with 9 nucleotides matching TRBD1. V was clipped by 1 base and J by 6 bases; unmatched bases: 7. The CDR3 is 16 residues long. The germline gives CDR1 SEHNR, CDR2 FQNEAQ (reference sequence).

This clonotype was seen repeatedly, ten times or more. The CDR3 reads CASSSGTGSRYEQYF. Here the CDR3 DNA reads TGTGCCAGCAGTTCTGGGACAGGGTCCCGCTACGAGCAGTACTTC. The chain joins TRBV12-3 or TRBV12-4 to TRBJ2-7; 9 nucleotides match TRBD1. The CDR3 consists of 15 residues. V trimming: 4 bases; J trimming: 3 bases; junction bases outside the gene matches: 7.

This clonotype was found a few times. The CDR3 nucleotides read TGTGCCAGCACAATCAGGGGTTGGAAAACTGAAGCTTTCTTT. As protein: CASTIRGWKTEAFF. The chain uses TRBV12-3 or TRBV12-4 and TRBJ1-1; a weak D match, TRBD1 (6 bases). V shed 7 bases and J shed 5 bases, with 17 bases lying between them. This CDR3 has 14 amino acids.

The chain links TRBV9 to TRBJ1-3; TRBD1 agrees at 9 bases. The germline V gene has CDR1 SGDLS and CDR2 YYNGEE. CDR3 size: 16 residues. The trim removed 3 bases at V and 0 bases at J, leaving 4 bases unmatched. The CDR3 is CASSATGQGSGNTIYF. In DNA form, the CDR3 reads TGTGCCAGCAGCGCAACGGGACAGGGCTCTGGAAACACCATATATTTT.

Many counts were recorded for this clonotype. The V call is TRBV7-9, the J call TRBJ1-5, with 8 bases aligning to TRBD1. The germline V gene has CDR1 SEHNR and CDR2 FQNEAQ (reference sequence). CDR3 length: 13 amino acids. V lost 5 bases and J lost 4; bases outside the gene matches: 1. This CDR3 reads CASSRQGNQPQHF. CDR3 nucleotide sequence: TGTGCCAGCAGCCGACAGGGGAATCAGCCCCAGCATTTT.

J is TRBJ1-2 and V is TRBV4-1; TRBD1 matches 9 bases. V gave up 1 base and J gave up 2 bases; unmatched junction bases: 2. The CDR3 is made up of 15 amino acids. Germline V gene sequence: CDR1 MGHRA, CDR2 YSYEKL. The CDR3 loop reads CASSQVGTGNYGYTF. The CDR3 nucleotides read TGCGCCAGCAGCCAAGTAGGGACAGGGAACTATGGCTACACCTTC.

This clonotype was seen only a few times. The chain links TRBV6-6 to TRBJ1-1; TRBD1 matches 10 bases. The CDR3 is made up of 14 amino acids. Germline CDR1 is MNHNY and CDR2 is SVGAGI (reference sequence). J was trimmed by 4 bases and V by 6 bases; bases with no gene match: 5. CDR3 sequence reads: CASRSRTGGTEAFF. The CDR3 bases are TGTGCCAGCAGGTCCAGGACAGGGGGCACTGAAGCTTTCTTT.

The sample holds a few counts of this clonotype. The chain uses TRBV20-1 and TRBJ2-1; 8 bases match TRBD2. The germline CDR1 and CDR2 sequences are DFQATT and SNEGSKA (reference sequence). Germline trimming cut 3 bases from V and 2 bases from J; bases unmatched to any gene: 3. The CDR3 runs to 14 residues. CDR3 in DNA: TGCAGTGCTAGCGGCGGGGGGACCTACAATGAGCAGTTCTTC. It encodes CSASGGGTYNEQFF.